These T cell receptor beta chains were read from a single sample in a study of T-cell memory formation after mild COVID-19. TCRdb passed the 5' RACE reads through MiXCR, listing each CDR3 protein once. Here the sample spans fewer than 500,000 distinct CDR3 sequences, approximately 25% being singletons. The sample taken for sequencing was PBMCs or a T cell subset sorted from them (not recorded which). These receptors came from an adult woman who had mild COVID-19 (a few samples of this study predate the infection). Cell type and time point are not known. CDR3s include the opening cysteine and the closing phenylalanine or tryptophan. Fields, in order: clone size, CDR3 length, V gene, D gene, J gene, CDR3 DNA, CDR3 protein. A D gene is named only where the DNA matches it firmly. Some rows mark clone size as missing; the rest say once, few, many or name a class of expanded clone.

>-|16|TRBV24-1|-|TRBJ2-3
TGTGCCACCAGTGATCTTGAAATGGGGGACACAGATACGCAGTATTTT
CATSDLEMGDTDTQYF
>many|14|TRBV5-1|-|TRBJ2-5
TGCGCCAGCAGCTTGATGTCTGAGCAAGAGACCCAGTACTTC
CASSLMSEQETQYF
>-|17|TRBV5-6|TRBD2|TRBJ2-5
TGTGCCAGCAGCTTACGACTAGCGGGAGCGAGTGAAGAGACCCAGTACTTC
CASSLRLAGASEETQYF
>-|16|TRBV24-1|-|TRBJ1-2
TGTGCCACCAGTGATCAGAATACAGGGCCGGTCTATGGCTACACCTTC
CATSDQNTGPVYGYTF
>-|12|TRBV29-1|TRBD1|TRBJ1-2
TGCAGCGTTACAGGGGTTCGGGATGGCTACACCTTC
CSVTGVRDGYTF
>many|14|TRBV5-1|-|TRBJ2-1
TGCGCCAGCCGGGGACGGAAAGGGAACAATGAGCAGTTCTTC
CASRGRKGNNEQFF
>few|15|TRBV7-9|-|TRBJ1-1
TGTGCCAGCAGCTCCCCACGAGGGGAAATGACTGAAGCTTTCTTT
CASSSPRGEMTEAFF
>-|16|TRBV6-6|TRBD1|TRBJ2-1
TGTGCCAGCAGTCACAGGGGATCTGGCTCCTACAATGAGCAGTTCTTC
CASSHRGSGSYNEQFF
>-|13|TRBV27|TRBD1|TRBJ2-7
TGTGCCAGCAGTCCGACAGGGCCTTACGAGCAGTACTTC
CASSPTGPYEQYF
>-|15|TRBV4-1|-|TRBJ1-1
TGCGCCAGCAGGAACGGCCCCGTTATGAACACTGAAGCTTTCTTT
CASRNGPVMNTEAFF
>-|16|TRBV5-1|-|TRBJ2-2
TGCGCCAGCAGCTTGCCGAAGGACGGACCGGCCGTGGAGCTGTTTTTT
CASSLPKDGPAVELFF
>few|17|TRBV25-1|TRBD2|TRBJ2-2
TGTGCCAGCAGTCCCCGGACTAGCGGGCCGAACACCGGGGAGCTGTTTTTT
CASSPRTSGPNTGELFF
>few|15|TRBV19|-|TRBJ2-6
TGTGCCAGTAGGATCGGGCCGTCTGGGGCCAACGTCCTGACTTTC
CASRIGPSGANVLTF
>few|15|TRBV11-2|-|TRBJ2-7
TGTGCCAGCAGCCCCGATCTCATGAGCTCCTACGAGCAGTACTTC
CASSPDLMSSYEQYF
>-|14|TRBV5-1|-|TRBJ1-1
TGCGCCAGCAGCTTGCTGGACACCAACACTGAAGCTTTCTTT
CASSLLDTNTEAFF
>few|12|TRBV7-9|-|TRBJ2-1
TGTGCCAGCAGTGACTACCGGAATGAGCAGTTCTTC
CASSDYRNEQFF
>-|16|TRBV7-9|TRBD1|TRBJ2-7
TGTGCCAGCAGATCCTGGGACAGGGGGCAAGTTTCCGAGCAGTACTTC
CASRSWDRGQVSEQYF
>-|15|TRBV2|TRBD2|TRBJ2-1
TGTGCCAGCAGTATCGGGACTAGCGGTTACAATGAGCAGTTCTTC
CASSIGTSGYNEQFF
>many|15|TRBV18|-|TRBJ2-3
TGTGCCAGCTCACCAGGTATAGGATCGGAAGATACGCAGTATTTT
CASSPGIGSEDTQYF
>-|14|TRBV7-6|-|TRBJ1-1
TGTGCCAGCAGCTTAGCCGAGAGGGACACTGAAGCTTTCTTT
CASSLAERDTEAFF
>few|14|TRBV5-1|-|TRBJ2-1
TGCGCCAGCAGCTTTGGGGGCCACGGGGATGAGCAGTTCTTC
CASSFGGHGDEQFF
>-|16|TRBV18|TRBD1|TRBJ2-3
TGTGCCAGCTCACCCGAGGGACAGGAGGCAACAGATACGCAGTATTTT
CASSPEGQEATDTQYF
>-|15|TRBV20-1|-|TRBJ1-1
TGCAGTGCTAGGGAGGGTAAACTCCTACGCCCTGAAGCTTTCTTT
CSAREGKLLRPEAFF
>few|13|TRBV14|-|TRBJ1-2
TGTGCCAGCAGCCATGCCCGGAGCTATGGCTACACCTTC
CASSHARSYGYTF
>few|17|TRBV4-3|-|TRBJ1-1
TGCGCCAGCAGCCGATCAGACCTTCCCTTGGGGCTCACTGAAGCTTTCTTT
CASSRSDLPLGLTEAFF
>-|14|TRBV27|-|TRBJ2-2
TGTGCCAGCAACCCTACGGGGTTCCGAGGGGAGCTGTTTTTT
CASNPTGFRGELFF
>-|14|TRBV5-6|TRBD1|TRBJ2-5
TGTGCCAGCAGCTTGGCCACCAGGGGGGAGACCCAGTACTTC
CASSLATRGETQYF
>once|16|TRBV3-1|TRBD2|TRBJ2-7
TGTGCCAGCAGCCAAGGAGCGGCGGGAGCGTTCATGGAGCAGTACTTC
CASSQGAAGAFMEQYF
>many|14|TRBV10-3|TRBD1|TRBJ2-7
TGTGCCATCAGCGAGGACAGGGAAACCTACGAGCAGTACTTC
CAISEDRETYEQYF
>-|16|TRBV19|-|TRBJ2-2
TGTGCCAGTAGTATAGGACCCGCCCTTAACACCGGGGAGCTGTTTTTT
CASSIGPALNTGELFF
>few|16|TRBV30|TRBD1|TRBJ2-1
TGTGCCTGGTTAAACCCGACAGGGGGATCATACAATGAGCAGTTCTTC
CAWLNPTGGSYNEQFF
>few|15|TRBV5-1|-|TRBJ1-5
TGCGCCAGCAGCTTGCGAGGAGGAGACAATCAGCCCCAGCATTTT
CASSLRGGDNQPQHF
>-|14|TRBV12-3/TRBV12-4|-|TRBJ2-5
TGTGCCAGCAGTTTGGCGGCTAGCCGAGAGACCCAGTACTTC
CASSLAASRETQYF
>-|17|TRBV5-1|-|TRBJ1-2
TGCGCCAGCAGCTTGGCCCTCATCCAGGGGAGTTGGGATGGCTACACCTTC
CASSLALIQGSWDGYTF
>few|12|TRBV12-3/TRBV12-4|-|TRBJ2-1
TGTGCCAGCAGTTTGGCGGCGGATGAGCAGTTCTTC
CASSLAADEQFF
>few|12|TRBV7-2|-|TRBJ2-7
TGTGCCAGCAGCACCGGAGGCGTCGAGCAGTACTTC
CASSTGGVEQYF
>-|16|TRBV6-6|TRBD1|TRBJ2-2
TGTGCCAGCAATCCTCCGGGACAGGGTTACACCGGGGAGCTGTTTTTT
CASNPPGQGYTGELFF
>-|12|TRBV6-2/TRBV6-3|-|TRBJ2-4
TGTGCCAGTTCAGTAGCCAAAAACATTCAGTACTTC
CASSVAKNIQYF
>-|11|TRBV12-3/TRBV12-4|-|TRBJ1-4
TGTGCCAGCTCGGGTAATGAAAAACTGTTTTTT
CASSGNEKLFF
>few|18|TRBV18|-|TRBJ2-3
TGTGCCAGCTCACCACGGGCGGGGTGGCAATCTAGCACAGATACGCAGTATTTT
CASSPRAGWQSSTDTQYF
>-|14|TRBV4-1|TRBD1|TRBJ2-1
TGCGCCAGCAGCCGACAGGGGGCGTGGGATGAGCAGTTCTTC
CASSRQGAWDEQFF
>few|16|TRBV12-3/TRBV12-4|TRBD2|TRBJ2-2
TGTGCCAGCACCCCCCTTCTAGCGGGCGGGACCGGGGAGCTGTTTTTT
CASTPLLAGGTGELFF
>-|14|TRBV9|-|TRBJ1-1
TGTGCCAGCAGCGCTCGAGGGGGGAACACTGAAGCTTTCTTT
CASSARGGNTEAFF
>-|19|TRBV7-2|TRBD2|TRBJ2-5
TGTGCCAGCAGCTTAAGTGGCGGGAGGAGCGGGAGATTTGGAGAGACCCAGTACTTC
CASSLSGGRSGRFGETQYF
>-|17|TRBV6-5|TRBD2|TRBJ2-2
TGTGCCAGCAGTTTACCTACCGGGACTAGCGGGAGAGAGGAGCTGTTTTTT
CASSLPTGTSGREELFF
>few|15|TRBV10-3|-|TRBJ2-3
TGTGCCATCAGTGAGAATGGGGTTAGTGCAGATACGCAGTATTTT
CAISENGVSADTQYF
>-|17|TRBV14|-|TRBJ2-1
TGTGCCAGCAGCCGCGCTACTACAGCGATCTCCTACAATGAGCAGTTCTTC
CASSRATTAISYNEQFF
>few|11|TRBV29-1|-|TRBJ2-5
TGCAGCGTTGAGGGACTGGGGCGGGAGTACTTC
CSVEGLGREYF
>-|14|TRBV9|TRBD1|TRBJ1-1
TGTGCCAGCAGTGCCCGGACAGGGTATACTGAAGCTTTCTTT
CASSARTGYTEAFF
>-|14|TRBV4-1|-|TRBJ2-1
TGCGCCAGCAGCCAAACGGGTTTGGGCAATGAGCAGTTCTTC
CASSQTGLGNEQFF
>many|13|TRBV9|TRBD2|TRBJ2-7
TGTGCCAGCGGAGGACTAGCCCCTCACGAGCAGTACTTC
CASGGLAPHEQYF
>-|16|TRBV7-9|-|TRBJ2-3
TGTGCCAGCAGCTCCGGGTTTGTGGGGGCCGCAGATACGCAGTATTTT
CASSSGFVGAADTQYF
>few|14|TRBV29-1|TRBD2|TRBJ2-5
TGCAGCGTTTTCCGACTAGCGGGGGGGCGGCCCCAGTACTTC
CSVFRLAGGRPQYF
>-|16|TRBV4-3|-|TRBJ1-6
TGCGCCAGCAGCTCAGCCCTCCGGGCTCAGAATTCACCCCTCCACTTT
CASSSALRAQNSPLHF
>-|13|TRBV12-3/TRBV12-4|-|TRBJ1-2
TGTGCCAGCAGTCACAGCCCCTACTATGGCTACACCTTC
CASSHSPYYGYTF
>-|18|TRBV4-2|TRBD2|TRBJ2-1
TGTGCCAGCAGCCAAGTGGGCCTAGCGGGAGGGCTTTACAATGAGCAGTTCTTC
CASSQVGLAGGLYNEQFF
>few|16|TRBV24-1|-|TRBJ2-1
TGTGCCACCAGTGATGGTACAGGGAGCTCCTACAATGAGCAGTTCTTC
CATSDGTGSSYNEQFF
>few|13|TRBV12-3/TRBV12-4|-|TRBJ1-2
TGTGCCAGCAGTTACCCGGGACCCCGGGTCCACACCTTC
CASSYPGPRVHTF